The 6 T cell receptor beta chains below all came from one sample that was sequenced in a study of CD8 T cells in ankylosing spondylitis (dated by TCRdb to 2015 to 2018). Beyond this particular receptor, the publication reports: A TCR beta motif of several highly homologous amino acid variants appeared characteristic of blood from ankylosing spondylitis patients.

The antigens for these receptors are not known. The receptor library was made with 5' RACE. The sequencer was an Illumina HiSeq 2500. The raw public reads went through TCRdb reprocessing: fastp at Q25, MiXCR clone calling, in-frame beta chains kept. Entries are consolidated by CDR3 protein sequence, retaining the most common genes and DNA. Across this sample there are approximately 400,000 distinct CDR3 sequences, with roughly 26% seen only once. The leading ten clones occupy roughly 0.8% of the sample. The sample consisted of blood, either unsorted or a sorted T cell fraction (not recorded which). Source of these receptors: a male donor with ankylosing spondylitis.

The gene calls are TRBV27 and TRBJ2-7; D tentatively reads TRBD1 or TRBD2 (5 bases each). The CDR3 is 14 residues long. Trimming removed 3 bases from V and 2 bases from J, with 11 bases in between. Germline CDR1 MNHEY, CDR2 SMNVEV (reference sequence). The CDR3 region has the DNA TGTGCCAGCAGTTTGGGGACCCGAGCCTACGAGCAGTACTTC. Translated, it gives CASSLGTRAYEQYF.

There are many counts of this clonotype. The chain links TRBV4-1 to TRBJ1-1; TRBD1 matches at 7 bases. V lost 0 bases to trimming and J lost 7 bases; unmatched junction nucleotides: 11. This CDR3 has 16 amino acids. Germline values: CDR1 MGHRA, CDR2 YSYEKL. CDR3 sequence: CASSQDRFDRAGEAFF. DNA for the CDR3: TGCGCCAGCAGCCAAGATCGTTTTGACAGGGCTGGTGAAGCTTTCTTT.

This rearrangement joins TRBV20-1 to TRBJ1-2; D remains unclear. V was clipped by 1 base and J by 7 bases, with 10 bases between them. This CDR3 comprises 12 residues. Germline assignment: CDR1 DFQATT and CDR2 SNEGSKA (reference sequence). The CDR3, as DNA: TGCAGTGCTAGAGTAGCGGGAGGTGGCTACACCTTC. Residues: CSARVAGGGYTF.

The genes are TRBV7-2 and TRBJ2-5; 11 nucleotides agree with TRBD2. V was pared by 0 bases and J by 7 bases, with 7 bases of the junction left unmatched. CDR1 is SGHTA and CDR2 is FQGNSA in the germline V gene. The CDR3 is 16 amino acids. CDR3 residues: CASSLALAGDTGTQYF. The CDR3 nucleotides are TGTGCCAGCAGCTTAGCACTAGCGGGAGACACAGGGACCCAGTACTTC.

The chain uses TRBV12-3 or TRBV12-4 and TRBJ1-5, with a possible D match to TRBD1 (6 bases). The CDR3 has 14 amino acids. Trimming shortened V by 5 bases and J by 3 bases, and 11 bases separated the two germline ends. The chain's CDR3 is CASSEGVVNQPQHF. The CDR3 coding sequence is TGTGCCAGCAGTGAGGGGGTGGTCAATCAGCCCCAGCATTTT.

V gene TRBV12-3 or TRBV12-4 combines with J gene TRBJ1-1; 10 bases align to TRBD1. V lost 7 bases, J lost 5 bases, and 10 bases stayed unmatched. This CDR3 contains 15 residues. The chain's CDR3 is CASIVTGGVDTEAFF. The CDR3 bases are TGTGCCAGCATTGTGACAGGGGGCGTAGATACTGAAGCTTTCTTT.